This TCR beta chain was obtained from a study of cytomegalovirus exposure and HLA in healthy donors. The study ran its PCR with 60 Vbeta and 13 Jbeta primers. Only in-frame clones appear in the TCRdb table, and some are missing; sequencing was by immunoSEQ multiplex PCR. The sample has about 83,000 clones, 70% to 75% seen once. Whole-study results and caveats: In all likelihood, a cluster of highly shared sequence variants was a sequencing artifact. According to a later analysis, most TCR beta chains associated with CMV appeared HLA-restricted.

In its sample, this clone was seen a few times. What it recognizes is unknown. V lost 4 bases, J lost 2 bases, and 16 bases lay in between. The CDR3 sequence is 15 residues long. The germline V gene has CDR1 SGHDT and CDR2 YYEEEE. The sequence came from a man between 60 and 70 years old in good health and CMV-seronegative. Sequencing was performed on PBMCs. This sequence joins TRBV5-6 and TRBJ2-7; tentatively, D is TRBD2 (5 bases). The CDR3 bases are TGTGCCAGCAGCCAACCAGGACTGATGACCTACGAGCAGTACTTC. Residues: CASSQPGLMTYEQYF.